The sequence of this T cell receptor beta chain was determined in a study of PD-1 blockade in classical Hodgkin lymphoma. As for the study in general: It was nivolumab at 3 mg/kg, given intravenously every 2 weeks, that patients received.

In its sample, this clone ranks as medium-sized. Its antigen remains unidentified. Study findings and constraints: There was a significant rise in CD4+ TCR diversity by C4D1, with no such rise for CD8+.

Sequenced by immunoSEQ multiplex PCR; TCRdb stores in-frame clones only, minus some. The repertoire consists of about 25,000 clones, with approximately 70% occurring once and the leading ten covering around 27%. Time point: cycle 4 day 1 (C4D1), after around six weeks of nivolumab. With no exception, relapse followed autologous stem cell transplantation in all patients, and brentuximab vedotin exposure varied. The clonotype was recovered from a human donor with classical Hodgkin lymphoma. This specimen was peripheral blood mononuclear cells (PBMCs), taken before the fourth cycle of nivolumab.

The CDR3 nucleotides read TGCACCAGCAGCCGGGGACAGGGGGCGGGCGGCTACACCTTC. Amino acids: CTSSRGQGAGGYTF. This sequence joins TRBV1 and TRBJ1-2; the D call in the table, TRBD1, was not verified against the DNA. TRBV1 is given as a pseudogene. The CDR3 has 14 amino acids.